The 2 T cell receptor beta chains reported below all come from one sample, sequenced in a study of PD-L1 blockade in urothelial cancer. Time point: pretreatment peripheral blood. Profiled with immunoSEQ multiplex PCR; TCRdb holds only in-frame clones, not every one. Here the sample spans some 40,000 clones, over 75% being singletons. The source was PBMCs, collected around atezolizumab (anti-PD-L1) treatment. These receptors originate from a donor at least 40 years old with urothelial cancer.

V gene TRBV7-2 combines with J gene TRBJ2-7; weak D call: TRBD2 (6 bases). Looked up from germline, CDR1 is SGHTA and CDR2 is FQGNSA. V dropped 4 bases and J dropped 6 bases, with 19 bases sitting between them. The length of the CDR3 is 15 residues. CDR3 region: CASSWRGPAAGEQYF. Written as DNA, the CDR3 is TGTGCCAGCAGCTGGAGGGGCCCCGCGGCCGGCGAGCAGTACTTC.

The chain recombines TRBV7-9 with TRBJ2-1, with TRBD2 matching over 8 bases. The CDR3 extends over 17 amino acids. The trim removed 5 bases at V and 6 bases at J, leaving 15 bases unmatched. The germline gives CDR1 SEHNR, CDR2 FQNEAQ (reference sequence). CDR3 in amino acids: CASSPSVGTRGLNEQFF. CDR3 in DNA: TGTGCCAGCAGCCCATCTGTCGGGACTAGAGGGCTCAATGAGCAGTTCTTC. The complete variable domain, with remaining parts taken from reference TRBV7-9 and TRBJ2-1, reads DTGVSQNPRHKITKRGQNVTFRCDPISEHNRLYWYRQTLGQGPEFLTYFQNEAQLEKSRLLSDRFSAERPKGSFSTLEIQRTEQGDSAMYLCASSPSVGTRGLNEQFFGPGTRLTVL.